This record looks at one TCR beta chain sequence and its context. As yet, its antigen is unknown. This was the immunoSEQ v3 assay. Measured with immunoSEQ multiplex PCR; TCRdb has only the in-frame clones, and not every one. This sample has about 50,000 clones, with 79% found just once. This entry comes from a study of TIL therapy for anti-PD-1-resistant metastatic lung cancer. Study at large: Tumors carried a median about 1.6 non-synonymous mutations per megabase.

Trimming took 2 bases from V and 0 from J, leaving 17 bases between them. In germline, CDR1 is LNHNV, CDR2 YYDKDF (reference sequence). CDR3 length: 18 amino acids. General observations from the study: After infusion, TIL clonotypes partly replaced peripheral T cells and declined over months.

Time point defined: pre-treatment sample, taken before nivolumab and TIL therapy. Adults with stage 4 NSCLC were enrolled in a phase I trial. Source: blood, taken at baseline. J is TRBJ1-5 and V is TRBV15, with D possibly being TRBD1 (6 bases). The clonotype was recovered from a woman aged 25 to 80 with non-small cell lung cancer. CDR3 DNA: TGTGCCACCAGCAGACCGTACAGGGCTTACCTTAGCAATCAGCCCCAGCATTTT. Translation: CATSRPYRAYLSNQPQHF.